These 25 T cell receptor beta chains were all obtained from the same sample, sequenced in a study of blood T cells in healthy people across ages. The authors ran a second PCR of roughly 6 to 12 cycles using a sample-barcoded 5' primer and a J-beta primer mix. TCRdb used MiXCR to reprocess the 5' RACE reads, holding one entry per CDR3 protein. The sample lists about 1,400,000 distinct CDR3 sequences, approximately 38% occurring once. The sample consisted of blood. The receptors derive from a woman aged 18-29 years in good health.

The chain recombines TRBV2 with TRBJ2-1, with 9 bases aligning to TRBD2. With V trimmed by 7 bases and J by 12 bases, 13 bases remained unmatched. Germline assignment: CDR1 SNHLY and CDR2 FYNNEI. The CDR3 runs 14 residues. For the CDR3, the DNA is TGTGCCAGCACACTAGCGGGCACTCCCAACGTGCAGTTCTTC. It yields the protein CASTLAGTPNVQFF.

This clonotype appeared a few times. This chain links TRBV20-1 with TRBJ2-1; a possible D gene is TRBD2 (7 bases). The CDR3 loop spans 14 amino acids. From germline, CDR1 is DFQATT and CDR2 SNEGSKA (reference sequence). With 5 bases removed from V and 2 bases from J, the gap between germline ends came to 13 bases. The CDR3 here is CSAGGGRTYNEQFF. The CDR3 DNA sequence: TGCAGTGCTGGGGGGGGCCGCACCTACAATGAGCAGTTCTTC.

This sequence joins TRBV10-3 and TRBJ2-4; D possibly corresponds to TRBD1 (6 bases). The J call may be faulty, since TRBJ2-7 better matches the DNA end. This CDR3 is 14 amino acids long. Germline-derived CDR1 and CDR2 are ENHRY and SYGVKD. Here the CDR3 reads CAISESGTNYEQYF. CDR3 coding DNA: TGTGCCATCAGTGAGTCGGGGACAAACTACGAGCAGTACTTC.

Concerning this clonotype itself: The junction does not match germline at one end; this may be a read error. CDR3 in amino acids: CAIRTSGSGASVLAF. The CDR3 coding sequence is TGTGCCATCAGGACCTCCGGCTCTGGGGCCAGCGTCCTGGCTTTC. The rearrangement links TRBV10-3 to TRBJ2-6; D is perhaps TRBD1 (5 bases). The CDR3 totals 15 residues. Per the germline V gene, CDR1 is ENHRY and CDR2 is SYGVKD.

This clonotype turned up a few times. The rearrangement uses TRBV20-1 and TRBJ2-3, with 12 bases identical to TRBD2. CDR1 is DFQATT, CDR2 SNEGSKA, per germline (reference sequence). The CDR3 extends over 14 amino acids. V lost 5 bases, J lost 5 bases, and 5 bases stayed unmatched. The CDR3 is CSARLAGAGDTQYF. CDR3 in DNA: TGCAGTGCTCGACTAGCGGGAGCTGGAGATACGCAGTATTTT.

The chain recombines TRBV4-3 with TRBJ2-1, with D perhaps matching TRBD1 (6 bases). This CDR3 has 18 amino acids. Germline CDR1 reads LGHNA; CDR2 reads YSLEER. The V end was cut by 0 bases, the J end by 3 bases, with 18 bases between. The CDR3 coding sequence is TGCGCCAGCAGCCAAGATCTGCCCAGGGGCACCCTCTACAATGAGCAGTTCTTC. Translated, it gives CASSQDLPRGTLYNEQFF.

This clonotype was detected only a few times. The chain uses TRBV7-3 and TRBJ2-5; 8 nucleotides align to TRBD1. V dropped 1 base and J dropped 5; count of bases not matched to a gene: 6. Germline lookup yields CDR1 SGHTA and CDR2 FQGTGA. The CDR3 is made up of 15 amino acids. CDR3 region: CASSLRGQGGETQYF. Here the CDR3 DNA reads TGTGCCAGCAGCTTAAGAGGACAGGGTGGGGAGACCCAGTACTTC.

J is TRBJ2-1 and V is TRBV2; 7 bases agree with TRBD2. Per the germline V gene, CDR1 is SNHLY and CDR2 is FYNNEI. V was clipped by 4 bases and J by 6 bases; unmatched bases: 9. There are 15 residues in the CDR3. The CDR3 sequence is CASSASIAGANEQFF. CDR3 bases: TGTGCCAGCAGTGCATCGATAGCGGGTGCCAATGAGCAGTTCTTC.

The rearrangement joins TRBV4-1 to TRBJ2-7; D gene unclear. Germline CDR1 reads MGHRA; CDR2 reads YSYEKL. This CDR3 has 15 residues. V dropped 0 bases and J dropped 5 bases, with 14 bases sitting between them. The CDR3 sequence: CASSQDRKTVDEQYF. The CDR3, as DNA: TGCGCCAGCAGCCAAGATCGGAAGACGGTCGACGAGCAGTACTTC.

The sample holds one count of this clonotype. The gene calls are TRBV5-1 and TRBJ2-3, with a possible D match to TRBD1 (5 bases). The germline V gene has CDR1 SGHRS and CDR2 YFSETQ. The CDR3 length is 14 residues. Trimming pared 4 bases from V and 4 bases from J, leaving 13 bases between. The CDR3 sequence is CASSQGSRSDTQYF. Written as DNA, the CDR3 is TGCGCCAGCAGCCAGGGTTCTAGATCAGATACGCAGTATTTT.

The V and J genes are TRBV20-1 and TRBJ2-3; D is perhaps TRBD1 or TRBD2 (5 bases each). In germline, CDR1 is DFQATT, CDR2 SNEGSKA (reference sequence). Trimming took 8 bases from V and 2 from J, leaving 20 bases between them. This CDR3 spans 15 amino acids. DNA of the CDR3: TGCAGTACGATAGGGACCCGCGCCTCCACAGATACGCAGTATTTT. This encodes CSTIGTRASTDTQYF.

The J gene is TRBJ2-3, the V gene TRBV4-2; TRBD2 matches at 10 bases. Germline V gene data show CDR1 as LGHNA and CDR2 as YNFKEQ. The CDR3 length is 15 residues. The trim removed 1 base at V and 6 bases at J, leaving 4 bases unmatched. Here the CDR3 DNA reads TGTGCCAGCAGCCAAGCTTCGGGACTAGCGGATACGCAGTATTTT. The encoded protein is CASSQASGLADTQYF.

A note on this clonotype: This may be a read error: a much more frequent sequence differs by one nucleotide. The chain employs TRBV11-1 and TRBJ2-1; TRBD2 aligns across 7 bases. V was clipped by 3 bases and J by 9 bases; unmatched bases: 5. The CDR3 is made up of 13 amino acids. Germline V gene data show CDR1 as SGHAT and CDR2 as FQDESV (reference sequence). The DNA of the CDR3 is TGTGCCAGCAGCTTCCCCGTAGCGGGTGAGCAGTTCTTC. It specifies CASSFPVAGEQFF.

The rearrangement links TRBV4-1 to TRBJ1-5, with no clear D. V gave up 1 base and J gave up 2 bases, with 9 bases separating them. The CDR3 runs to 15 residues. Looked up from germline, CDR1 is MGHRA and CDR2 is YSYEKL. CDR3 coding DNA: TGCGCCAGCAGCCAAGGGGAGGATCGCAATCAGCCCCAGCATTTT. Translated, it gives CASSQGEDRNQPQHF.

The chain carries TRBV11-2 and TRBJ2-3; D call uncertain. CDR3 length equals 14 residues. CDR1 SGHAT and CDR2 FQNNGV come from the germline V gene. The V and J ends lost 2 bases and 7 bases respectively, with 13 bases between them. Here the CDR3 DNA reads TGTGCCAGCAGCTTAACCCCGCCAATGAATACGCAGTATTTT. Residues: CASSLTPPMNTQYF. The full variable domain, its missing parts supplied by reference TRBV11-2 and TRBJ2-3, is EAGVAQSPRYKIIEKRQSVAFWCNPISGHATLYWYQQILGQGPKLLIQFQNNGVVDDSQLPKDRFSAERLKGVDSTLKIQPAKLEDSAVYLCASSLTPPMNTQYFGPGTRLTVL.

This clonotype was counted only a few times. The chain employs TRBV30 and TRBJ1-1; maybe TRBD1 (5 bases). Trimming removed 4 bases at V and 6 bases at J, with 27 bases between. CDR1 GTSNPN and CDR2 SVGIG come from the germline V gene (reference sequence). The CDR3 extends over 17 amino acids. CDR3 amino acids: CAWNSAGSVGRSAEAFF. In DNA form, the CDR3 reads TGTGCCTGGAATTCCGCAGGGTCAGTAGGGAGAAGCGCTGAAGCTTTCTTT. Full variable domain (missing parts from reference TRBV30 and TRBJ1-1): SQTIHQWPATLVQPVGSPLSLECTVEGTSNPNLYWYRQAAGRGLQLLFYSVGIGQISSEVPQNLSASRPQDRQFILSSKKLLLSDSGFYLCAWNSAGSVGRSAEAFFGQGTRLTVV.

This clonotype was counted between two and nine times. V usage is TRBV7-8 and J usage is TRBJ1-5; D not resolved. The CDR3 runs 11 residues. The ends were cut back, 4 bases at V and 11 bases at J, with 9 bases in the middle. The germline CDR1 and CDR2 sequences are SGHVS and FQNEAQ. The CDR3 here is CASSSSETQHF. The DNA for the CDR3 is TGTGCCAGCAGCTCCTCGGAGACCCAGCATTTT.

The chain uses TRBV5-1 and TRBJ1-1; D is possibly TRBD1 (6 bases). Trimming shortened V by 6 bases and J by 3 bases, and 12 bases separated the two germline ends. Looked up from germline, CDR1 is SGHRS and CDR2 is YFSETQ. This CDR3 spans 13 amino acids. CDR3 in amino acids: CASTPSGDTEAFF. The CDR3 DNA follows: TGCGCCAGCACTCCCTCAGGGGACACTGAAGCTTTCTTT.

The rearrangement links TRBV12-3 or TRBV12-4 to TRBJ2-1; 11 bases agree with TRBD2. After removal of 6 bases from V and 7 bases from J, the junction contained 8 bases not matched to a gene. CDR3 length: 15 amino acids. The CDR3 sequence: CASSLRGTSGNEQFF. CDR3 coding DNA: TGTGCCAGCAGCCTACGGGGGACTAGCGGTAATGAGCAGTTCTTC.

The rearrangement links TRBV14 to TRBJ2-7; possibly TRBD1 for D (6 bases). Trimming left V 2 bases short and J 0 bases short, with 14 bases between. Germline-derived CDR1 and CDR2 are SGHDN and FVKESK. The CDR3 spans 16 residues. The CDR3 DNA reads TGTGCCAGCAGCCAACTGGGGGCGAAGAGCTCCTACGAGCAGTACTTC. Protein product: CASSQLGAKSSYEQYF.

This clonotype was seen a handful of times. The chain carries TRBV7-9 and TRBJ2-5; the D is unclear. The CDR3 sequence is 17 residues long. V lost 5 bases and J lost 0, with 19 bases in between. Germline V gene data show CDR1 as SEHNR and CDR2 as FQNEAQ (reference sequence). In DNA, the CDR3 is TGTGCCAGCAGCCGACCGATTGGTTGGGCGGACCAAGAGACCCAGTACTTC. This translates into CASSRPIGWADQETQYF.

The genes are TRBV20-1 and TRBJ1-1; the D gene is possibly TRBD1 (6 bases). The ends were cut back, 1 base at V and 5 bases at J, with 17 bases in the middle. This CDR3 has 15 amino acids. In germline, CDR1 is DFQATT, CDR2 SNEGSKA (reference sequence). This CDR3 is CSARGTGPGSTEAFF. The CDR3 DNA follows: TGCAGTGCTAGAGGAACAGGGCCGGGGTCTACTGAAGCTTTCTTT.

This clonotype was recorded a few times. This chain joins TRBV7-2 and TRBJ2-3; TRBD2 agrees at 12 bases. Germline CDR1 is SGHTA and CDR2 is FQGNSA. V dropped 5 bases and J dropped 1; count of bases not matched to a gene: 7. This CDR3 is built from 17 residues. CDR3 protein: CASSLTLAGGGTDTQYF. Here the CDR3 DNA reads TGTGCCAGCAGCCTAACCCTAGCGGGAGGGGGCACAGATACGCAGTATTTT.

The chain has TRBV20-1 and TRBJ2-2; no reliable D call. V was shortened by 3 bases and J by 0 bases, with 11 bases between the two germline ends. CDR1 and CDR2 (germline): DFQATT, SNEGSKA (reference sequence). The CDR3 is made up of 15 amino acids. Here the CDR3 reads CSARGYSANTGELFF. The CDR3, as DNA: TGCAGTGCTAGGGGCTATTCGGCGAACACCGGGGAGCTGTTTTTT.

This clonotype appeared a single time. The chain joins TRBV7-9 to TRBJ2-5; TRBD2 aligns across 10 bases. Germline V gives CDR1 SEHNR, CDR2 FQNEAQ (reference sequence). The junction had 16 bases not matched to a gene; V was cut back by 7 bases and J by 2 bases. CDR3 length: 18 residues. The CDR3 protein is CASTRVGLLAGQQETQYF. The CDR3 DNA reads as TGTGCCAGCACCCGGGTGGGTCTACTAGCGGGACAGCAAGAGACCCAGTACTTC.